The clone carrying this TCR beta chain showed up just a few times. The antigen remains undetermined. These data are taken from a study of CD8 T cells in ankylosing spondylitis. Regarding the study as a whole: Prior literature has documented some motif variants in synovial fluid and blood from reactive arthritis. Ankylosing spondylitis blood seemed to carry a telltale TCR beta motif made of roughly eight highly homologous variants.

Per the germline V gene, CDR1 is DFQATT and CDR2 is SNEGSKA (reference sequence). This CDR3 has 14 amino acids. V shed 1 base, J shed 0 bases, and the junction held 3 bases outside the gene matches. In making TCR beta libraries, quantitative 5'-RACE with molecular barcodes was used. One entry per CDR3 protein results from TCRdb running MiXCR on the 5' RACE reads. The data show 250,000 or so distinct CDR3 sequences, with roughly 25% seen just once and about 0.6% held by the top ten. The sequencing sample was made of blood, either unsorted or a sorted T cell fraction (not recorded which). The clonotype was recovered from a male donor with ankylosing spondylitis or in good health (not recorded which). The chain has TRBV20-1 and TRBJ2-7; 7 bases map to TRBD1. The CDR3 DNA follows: TGCAGTGCTAGAGCAGACAGGGCCTCCTACGAGCAGTACTTC. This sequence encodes CSARADRASYEQYF.